The sequence of this T cell receptor (beta chain) was determined in a study of CD8 T cells in Susac syndrome. V was cut by 3 bases and J by 8 bases, with 17 bases left in between. The CDR3 is 14 amino acids. Germline V gives CDR1 SGHDT, CDR2 YYEEEE. Random hexamers were used to reverse transcribe roughly 0.5 to 1 ug of RNA. TCRdb analysed the immunoSEQ multiplex PCR reads with MiXCR anew, one entry per CDR3 protein. The table lists 400,000 or so distinct CDR3 sequences, more than 80% of them singletons. The clonotype originates from a human donor with multiple sclerosis. The sequenced sample consisted of CD8+ T cells from PBMCs. V and J are TRBV5-6 and TRBJ2-5, with a tentative D call TRBD1 (5 bases). CDR3 amino acids: CASSSLGHGNTQYF. In nucleotides, the CDR3 is TGTGCCAGCAGCTCACTTGGACATGGGAATACCCAGTACTTC. Full variable domain (remainder filled in from reference TRBV5-6 and TRBJ2-5): DAGVTQSPTHLIKTRGQQVTLRCSPKSGHDTVSWYQQALGQGPQFIFQYYEEEERQRGNFPDRFSGHQFPNYSSELNVNALLLGDSALYLCASSSLGHGNTQYFGPGTRLLVL.